The next 26 T cell receptor beta chains were all read from a single sample in a study of cytomegalovirus exposure and HLA in healthy donors (dated by TCRdb to 2016 to 2017). Libraries came from the immunoSEQ multiplex PCR assay. A mixture of 60 forward primers for TCR Vbeta segments and 13 reverse primers for TCR Jbeta segments was used in the multiplex PCR. TCRdb holds this immuneACCESS table with in-frame rearrangements only. Some clones are missing; in checked studies, unresolved V genes explain under half, and the rest has no known cause. The sample contains some 130,000 clones, roughly four fifths of them found a single time. The top ten clonotypes cover roughly 2% of the sample. The specimen sequenced was PBMCs. The receptor source for this set is a man younger than 40 in good health and CMV-seronegative.

The chain combines TRBV29-1 with TRBJ2-3; TRBD1 is a possible D gene (6 bases). CDR1 and CDR2 from the germline V gene are SQVTM and ANQGSEA. V shed 0 bases and J shed 2 bases, with 15 bases lying between them. The CDR3 extends over 16 amino acids. The CDR3, as DNA: TGCAGCGTTGAAGAAATACAGGGTGGGGTCACAGATACGCAGTATTTT. It codes for CSVEEIQGGVTDTQYF.

The chain recombines TRBV21-1 with TRBJ1-2. TRBV21-1 represents a pseudogene. The CDR3 has 17 amino acids. CDR3: CASSPRIKGEKIYGYTF. DNA of the CDR3: TGTGCCAGCAGCCCCCGGATTAAAGGAGAAAAGATCTATGGCTACACCTTC.

V and J are TRBV9 and TRBJ1-1, with 9 bases identical to TRBD1. The CDR3 has 14 residues. V was clipped by 3 bases and J by 0 bases; unmatched bases: 0. Germline loops: CDR1 SGDLS, CDR2 YYNGEE. CDR3 residues: CASSGTGVNTEAFF. The DNA for the CDR3 is TGTGCCAGCAGCGGGACAGGGGTGAACACTGAAGCTTTCTTT.

There are a few counts of this clone. The chain joins TRBV6-5 to TRBJ2-7, with no clear D. The CDR3 runs to 12 residues. Trimming took off 8 bases at V and 0 bases at J, with 8 bases between the two ends. Germline lookup yields CDR1 MNHEY and CDR2 SVGAGI. The CDR3 spells CASGPSSYEQYF. DNA of the CDR3: TGTGCCAGCGGCCCAAGCTCCTACGAGCAGTACTTC.

The V and J genes are TRBV6-5 and TRBJ2-7; possible D gene TRBD1, 6 bases. The germline V gene has CDR1 MNHEY and CDR2 SVGAGI. The CDR3 spans 15 residues. V was shortened by 5 bases and J by 2 bases, with 16 bases between the two germline ends. The CDR3 DNA follows: TGTGCCAGCAGTGCAATGACCCCAGGGGCCTACGAGCAGTACTTC. This sequence encodes CASSAMTPGAYEQYF.

V gene TRBV5-6 combines with J gene TRBJ2-5, with a tentative D call TRBD1 (6 bases). There are 17 residues in the CDR3. Trimming pared 2 bases from V and 2 bases from J, leaving 19 bases between. CDR1 and CDR2 (germline): SGHDT, YYEEEE. DNA of the CDR3: TGTGCCAGCAGCTTAGAACTGGGGGCAAAAATTCAAGAGACCCAGTACTTC. Its protein product is CASSLELGAKIQETQYF.

This clone is a singleton in its sample. The chain joins TRBV11-3 to TRBJ2-2, with D perhaps TRBD1 (5 bases). The CDR3 has 12 residues. V dropped 3 bases and J dropped 7 bases, with 6 bases sitting between them. Germline assignment: CDR1 SGHNT and CDR2 YENEEA. The chain's CDR3 is CASSFRDGELFF. CDR3 bases: TGTGCCAGCAGCTTCAGGGACGGGGAGCTGTTTTTT.

The chain has TRBV9 and TRBJ1-1, with D uncertain. Germline assignment: CDR1 SGDLS and CDR2 YYNGEE. There are 15 residues in the CDR3. Trimming cost V 1 base and J 5 bases, with 15 bases left between them. As DNA, the CDR3 is TGTGCCAGCAGCGTAAAAGATCTGGCACAAACTGAAGCTTTCTTT. This translates into CASSVKDLAQTEAFF.

The chain employs TRBV13 and TRBJ2-1; 8 bases are a match to TRBD2. Trimming at V came to 5 bases and at J to 5 bases, leaving 14 bases not matched to a gene. The CDR3 totals 17 residues. The germline CDR1 and CDR2 sequences are PRHDT and FYEKMQ (reference sequence). CDR3 in amino acids: CASSPTGSGSTHNEQFF. CDR3 sequence (DNA): TGTGCCAGCAGCCCGACGGGAAGCGGGAGTACCCACAATGAGCAGTTCTTC.

The chain recombines TRBV2 with TRBJ1-3, with a possible D match to TRBD1 (5 bases). V dropped 4 bases and J dropped 7 bases, with 11 bases sitting between them. The CDR3 has 13 amino acids. CDR1 and CDR2 from the germline V gene are SNHLY and FYNNEI. The CDR3 DNA follows: TGTGCCAGCAGTGGGGACTGGGGGAACACCATATATTTT. Encoded protein: CASSGDWGNTIYF.

The J gene is TRBJ2-5, the V gene TRBV28, with D tentatively TRBD1 (5 bases). Germline assignment: CDR1 MDHEN and CDR2 SYDVKM. This CDR3 has 14 residues. V was cut by 6 bases and J by 0 bases, with 11 bases left in between. CDR3: CASSSGYHQETQYF. CDR3 in DNA: TGTGCCAGCAGCTCAGGGTACCACCAAGAGACCCAGTACTTC.

CDR3 in DNA: TGTGCCAGCAGCTTACTAGCGAGGAACACCGGGGAGCTGTTTTTT. Its protein is CASSLLARNTGELFF. The chain joins TRBV11-2 to TRBJ2-2; D is possibly TRBD2 (6 bases). V gave up 2 bases and J gave up 1 base, with 8 bases separating them. This CDR3 has 15 residues. Looked up from germline, CDR1 is SGHAT and CDR2 is FQNNGV.

The rearrangement uses TRBV2 and TRBJ2-3, with TRBD1 matching over 11 bases. J gave up 3 bases and V 5 bases, and 10 bases lay outside the gene matches. Germline assignment: CDR1 SNHLY and CDR2 FYNNEI. This CDR3 is built from 17 residues. The CDR3 region is CASSPLVGQGATDTQYF. For the CDR3, the DNA is TGTGCCAGCAGTCCGCTGGTCGGACAGGGGGCTACAGATACGCAGTATTTT.

V and J are TRBV9 and TRBJ2-7; TRBD2 might be the D (7 bases). The CDR3 totals 16 residues. Deletions cut 0 bases from V and 0 bases from J, with 13 bases between. Germline CDR1 SGDLS, CDR2 YYNGEE. CDR3 sequence: CASSVESGGHSYEQYF. CDR3 bases: TGTGCCAGCAGCGTAGAGTCGGGGGGCCACTCCTACGAGCAGTACTTC.

The CDR3 is CATERPGQETQYF. CDR3 bases: TGTGCCACCGAGCGCCCTGGGCAAGAGACCCAGTACTTC. The rearrangement links TRBV10-3 to TRBJ2-5, with D unclear. CDR3 length: 13 residues. Germline V lookup: CDR1 ENHRY, CDR2 SYGVKD. V was pared by 10 bases and J by 2 bases, with 14 bases between.

The chain is built from TRBV6-6 and TRBJ1-1; D gene unclear. Germline assignment: CDR1 MNHNY and CDR2 SVGAGI (reference sequence). This CDR3 spans 15 amino acids. V was clipped by 0 bases and J by 0 bases, with 8 bases between them. In nucleotides, the CDR3 is TGTGCCAGCAGTTACTCGGCGGGGATGAACACTGAAGCTTTCTTT. Translated, it gives CASSYSAGMNTEAFF.

The CDR3 protein is CASRSGGIWNEQFF. CDR3 coding DNA: TGTGCCAGCAGATCGGGCGGGATTTGGAATGAGCAGTTCTTC. The V call is TRBV7-8, the J call TRBJ2-1; D is possibly TRBD2 (6 bases). Germline V gene data show CDR1 as SGHVS and CDR2 as FQNEAQ. V shed 6 bases and J shed 7 bases, with 16 bases lying between them. The CDR3 is 14 residues long.

This clone was picked up a small number of times. This chain connects TRBV5-1 to TRBJ2-5; D possibly corresponds to TRBD2 (6 bases). CDR3 length: 15 residues. V was pared by 3 bases and J by 2 bases, with 14 bases between. Germline values: CDR1 SGHRS, CDR2 YFSETQ. The DNA of the CDR3 is TGCGCCAGCAGCTCGGGGACTCATACGCAAGAGACCCAGTACTTC. Translating it yields CASSSGTHTQETQYF.

The chain joins TRBV11-2 to TRBJ2-4; D gene unclear. The germline CDR1 and CDR2 sequences are SGHAT and FQNNGV. The CDR3 contains 14 residues. Trimming cost V 1 base and J 8 bases, with 12 bases left between them. CDR3 sequence: CASSLAPGWDIQYF. The CDR3 DNA reads TGTGCCAGCAGCTTAGCTCCGGGTTGGGACATTCAGTACTTC.

The V and J genes are TRBV10-3 and TRBJ1-4; D gene unclear. Germline V CDR1 and CDR2: ENHRY, SYGVKD. CDR3 size: 13 residues. V was clipped by 10 bases and J by 5 bases, with 14 bases between them. DNA for the CDR3: TGTGCCAGCCAGGAGGGCGGCAATGAAAAACTGTTTTTT. It translates to CASQEGGNEKLFF.

The chain recombines TRBV28 with TRBJ2-1; 15 positions agree with TRBD2. From germline, CDR1 is MDHEN and CDR2 SYDVKM. The CDR3 is 19 residues long. V shed 5 bases, J shed 0 bases, and the junction held 8 bases outside the gene matches. CDR3 amino acids: CASSRPGLAGGRSYNEQFF. CDR3 nucleotides: TGTGCCAGCAGTAGACCGGGACTAGCGGGAGGCCGCTCCTACAATGAGCAGTTCTTC. Supplemented by reference TRBV28 and TRBJ2-1, the full variable domain reads DVKVTQSSRYLVKRTGEKVFLECVQDMDHENMFWYRQDPGLGLRLIYFSYDVKMKEKGDIPEGYSVSREKKERFSLILESASTNQTSMYLCASSRPGLAGGRSYNEQFFGPGTRLTVL.

V gene TRBV7-6 combines with J gene TRBJ1-1, with TRBD1 matching 7 bases. The CDR3 sequence is 13 residues long. Germline values: CDR1 SGHVS, CDR2 FNYEAQ. Trimming removed 5 bases from V and 3 bases from J; junction bases left unmatched: 3. For the CDR3, the DNA is TGTGCCAGCAGCCCTCAGGGGGACACTGAAGCTTTCTTT. This encodes CASSPQGDTEAFF. Together with reference TRBV7-6 and TRBJ1-1, the CDR3 gives the full variable domain: GAGVSQSPRYKVTKRGQDVALRCDPISGHVSLYWYRQALGQGPEFLTYFNYEAQQDKSGLPNDRFSAERPEGSISTLTIQRTEQRDSAMYRCASSPQGDTEAFFGQGTRLTVV.

The gene calls are TRBV11-2 and TRBJ2-5; no definite D call. CDR3 size: 11 residues. Germline-derived CDR1 and CDR2 are SGHAT and FQNNGV. Trimming cost V 5 bases and J 7 bases, with 8 bases left between them. CDR3 in amino acids: CASSAVRTQYF. For the CDR3, the DNA is TGTGCCAGCAGCGCCGTGCGGACCCAGTACTTC.

The chain joins TRBV18 to TRBJ1-5; no clear D. The CDR3 length is 13 residues. Germline values: CDR1 KGHSH, CDR2 LQKENI. V was clipped by 3 bases and J by 4 bases, with 7 bases between them. The CDR3 protein is CASSPQDNQPQHF. The CDR3 coding sequence is TGTGCCAGCTCACCCCAGGATAATCAGCCCCAGCATTTT.

This chain connects TRBV11-2 to TRBJ2-3; D is uncertain. This CDR3 has 11 residues. V dropped 5 bases and J dropped 5 bases, with 5 bases sitting between them. Germline CDR1 and CDR2: SGHAT and FQNNGV. The CDR3 DNA is TGTGCCAGCAGCCTCTTAGATACGCAGTATTTT. It specifies CASSLLDTQYF.

The chain recombines TRBV7-9 with TRBJ2-7; a possible D gene is TRBD1 (5 bases). Germline CDR1 and CDR2: SEHNR and FQNEAQ (reference sequence). Trimming shortened V by 0 bases and J by 4 bases, and 19 bases separated the two germline ends. CDR3 length: 17 amino acids. CDR3 DNA: TGTGCCAGCAGCTTAGCTGAAGGCAGGGCAAAAGGGTACGAGCAGTACTTC. It is translated as CASSLAEGRAKGYEQYF.